This TCR beta chain appears in the sequencing data of a study of neoadjuvant anti-PD-1 for oral cavity cancer. Study background: Patients without progression received a fourth nivolumab dose around day 43, then surgical resection on days 50-56. General study findings and limits: Larger post-treatment preexisting tumor clones tracked with greater tumor shrinkage. Higher pretreatment blood Treg/Th17 ratios correlated with higher pretreatment blood and lower post-treatment tumor TCRbeta clonality.

With respect to this clone: Its antigen remains unidentified.

The CDR3 length is 11 residues. Trimming left V 3 bases short and J 4 bases short, with 4 bases between. Germline V CDR1 and CDR2: MNHNS, SASEGT. Tumor libraries mostly used about 5.1 ug genomic DNA, two replicates each. Method: immunoSEQ multiplex PCR; TCRdb's copy keeps in-frame clones and lacks some. The sample carries more than 10,000 clones, about three fifths recorded once. The chain uses TRBV6-1 and TRBJ2-7, with unresolved D. This material consisted of tumor tissue, taken before nivolumab (anti-PD-1) treatment. The TCR was taken from a person between 40 and 79 years old with oral cavity squamous cell carcinoma. The CDR3 coding sequence is TGTGCCAGCAGTGAGGCGTACGAGCAGTACTTC. This gives the protein CASSEAYEQYF.